Listed here are 27 T cell receptor beta chains from one sample, sequenced in a study of cytomegalovirus exposure and HLA in healthy donors. PCR employed 60 Vbeta and 13 Jbeta primers. Clones were sequenced by immunoSEQ multiplex PCR, and TCRdb holds only the in-frame ones, with some missing. Of roughly 99,000 clones listed, roughly 79% are singletons. Sequencing was performed on PBMCs. Source of these receptors: a middle-aged woman in good health and CMV-seronegative.

The chain couples TRBV5-1 to TRBJ1-1, with D tentatively TRBD1 (6 bases). The length of the CDR3 is 15 residues. Germline-derived CDR1 and CDR2 are SGHRS and YFSETQ. Trimming stripped 3 bases from V and 4 bases from J, with 16 bases between. CDR3 DNA sequence: TGCGCCAGCAGCTCCACGTTACAGGGTGGCACTGAAGCTTTCTTT. Translated: CASSSTLQGGTEAFF.

The genes are TRBV5-5 and TRBJ1-1, with unresolved D. The ends were cut back, 2 bases at V and 3 bases at J, with 11 bases in the middle. Looked up from germline, CDR1 is SGHKS and CDR2 is YYEKEE (reference sequence). This CDR3 region has 14 residues. CDR3 protein: CASSFVRRDTEAFF. The CDR3 DNA follows: TGTGCCAGCAGCTTTGTCAGGAGGGACACTGAAGCTTTCTTT.

V and J are TRBV7-2 and TRBJ2-7; D may be TRBD1 (6 bases). Deletions cut 1 base from V and 0 bases from J, with 7 bases between. The CDR3 has 14 amino acids. Germline loops: CDR1 SGHTA, CDR2 FQGNSA. The CDR3, as DNA: TGTGCCAGCAGCTTAGACAGGGCCTCCTACGAGCAGTACTTC. Its translation: CASSLDRASYEQYF.

This chain links TRBV27 with TRBJ1-1; D may be TRBD1 (6 bases). The germline CDR1 and CDR2 sequences are MNHEY and SMNVEV (reference sequence). The CDR3 extends over 13 amino acids. Trimming stripped 5 bases from V and 4 bases from J, with 11 bases between. CDR3 nucleotide sequence: TGTGCCAGCAGTAGGCTACAGGGCACTGAAGCTTTCTTT. It is translated as CASSRLQGTEAFF.

J is TRBJ1-4 and V is TRBV5-1; D call uncertain. V lost 0 bases and J 4 bases, leaving 13 bases between the germline ends. CDR1 SGHRS and CDR2 YFSETQ come from the germline V gene. The length of the CDR3 is 16 residues. CDR3 coding DNA: TGCGCCAGCAGCTTGGCCACTGGAGGGCATAATGAAAAACTGTTTTTT. Its protein product is CASSLATGGHNEKLFF. Supplemented by reference TRBV5-1 and TRBJ1-4, the full variable domain reads KAGVTQTPRYLIKTRGQQVTLSCSPISGHRSVSWYQQTPGQGLQFLFEYFSETQRNKGNFPGRFSGRQFSNSRSEMNVSTLELGDSALYLCASSLATGGHNEKLFFGSGTQLSVL.

V gene TRBV7-2 combines with J gene TRBJ2-1; maybe TRBD1 (5 bases). The CDR3 has 13 residues. V shed 2 bases and J shed 4 bases, with 6 bases lying between them. Per the germline V gene, CDR1 is SGHTA and CDR2 is FQGNSA. Here the CDR3 reads CASSLNRYNEQFF. The DNA for the CDR3 is TGTGCCAGCAGCTTAAACAGGTACAATGAGCAGTTCTTC.

This clone occurred a few times. The chain has TRBV11-2 and TRBJ2-1, with 7 bases aligning to TRBD1. Germline V gene lookup returns CDR1 SGHAT and CDR2 FQNNGV. Trimming took 3 bases from V and 5 from J; bases not matched to a gene: 7. The CDR3 is made up of 15 amino acids. CDR3 region: CASSFGGQRNNEQFF. CDR3 DNA: TGTGCCAGCAGCTTTGGGGGACAGCGGAACAATGAGCAGTTCTTC.

This clone has more than one count but fewer than ten. The chain carries TRBV10-3 and TRBJ1-1; possible D gene TRBD1, 6 bases. The germline V gene encodes CDR1 ENHRY and CDR2 SYGVKD. V was pared by 8 bases and J by 7 bases, with 14 bases between. The CDR3 spans 12 residues. The DNA for the CDR3 is TGTGCCATCCACGACCGGGACAATGAAGCTTTCTTT. Translating it yields CAIHDRDNEAFF.

The V and J genes are TRBV29-1 and TRBJ1-4; D is unclear. The CDR3 loop spans 11 amino acids. The germline V gene encodes CDR1 SQVTM and CDR2 ANQGSEA. The ends were cut back, 6 bases at V and 10 bases at J, with 12 bases in the middle. The CDR3 DNA reads TGCAGCGTGATGACCGGCGGAAAACTGTTTTTT. It codes for CSVMTGGKLFF.

The J gene is TRBJ2-2, the V gene TRBV7-9; D possibly corresponds to TRBD1 (6 bases). Per germline, CDR1 SEHNR and CDR2 FQNEAQ (reference sequence). This CDR3 comprises 16 residues. V lost 2 bases and J 4 bases, leaving 14 bases between the germline ends. The CDR3 DNA reads TGTGCCAGCAGCTTAAGGGCCAGGGGTGGCACCGGGGAGCTGTTTTTT. This codes for CASSLRARGGTGELFF.

This clone was seen only once. The chain uses TRBV5-5 and TRBJ2-7, with TRBD1 as a possible D gene (6 bases). Germline CDR1 SGHKS, CDR2 YYEKEE (reference sequence). Trimming left V 9 bases short and J 5 bases short, with 21 bases between. There are 14 residues in the CDR3. The CDR3 DNA follows: TGTGCCACCACGAGGGACATCATTCGGAACGAGCAGTACTTC. Amino acids: CATTRDIIRNEQYF.

The chain joins TRBV6-1 to TRBJ2-3; D is unclear. In germline, CDR1 is MNHNS, CDR2 SASEGT. Trimming left V 2 bases short and J 2 bases short, with 11 bases between. This CDR3 region has 15 residues. The CDR3 nucleotides read TGTGCCAGCAGTGAACCCAGGCTGAACACAGATACGCAGTATTTT. This translates into CASSEPRLNTDTQYF.

The V and J genes are TRBV7-2 and TRBJ1-1, with D possibly matching TRBD1 (6 bases). Between the trimmed V and J ends, which lost 5 bases and 1 base, there was a span of 14 bases. CDR3 length: 15 amino acids. Per the germline V gene, CDR1 is SGHTA and CDR2 is FQGNSA. CDR3 amino acids: CASSKGEGGNTEAFF. The CDR3 DNA reads TGTGCCAGCAGCAAAGGGGAGGGGGGGAACACTGAAGCTTTCTTT.

This clone was counted a few times. V is TRBV4-3 and J is TRBJ1-3; tentatively, D is TRBD1 (5 bases). With 2 bases removed from V and 10 bases from J, the gap between germline ends came to 12 bases. CDR3 length: 13 residues. Germline V gene sequence: CDR1 LGHNA, CDR2 YSLEER. Here the CDR3 reads CASSQWVNRTIYF. The CDR3 coding sequence is TGCGCCAGCAGCCAATGGGTGAACAGGACCATATATTTT.

The chain links TRBV7-9 to TRBJ2-2; D unclear. Between the trimmed V and J ends, which lost 8 bases and 3 bases, there was a span of 4 bases. Germline assignment: CDR1 SEHNR and CDR2 FQNEAQ (reference sequence). This CDR3 contains 11 residues. CDR3 sequence: CASGDTGELFF. CDR3 coding DNA: TGTGCCAGCGGAGACACCGGGGAGCTGTTTTTT.

This rearrangement joins TRBV4-3 to TRBJ2-1, with D possibly being TRBD2 (6 bases). The ends were cut back, 0 bases at V and 0 bases at J, with 12 bases in the middle. The length of the CDR3 is 17 residues. CDR1 is LGHNA and CDR2 is YSLEER in the germline V gene. DNA of the CDR3: TGCGCCAGCAGCCAAGAGAGGACGGGGGTCTCCTACAATGAGCAGTTCTTC. As protein: CASSQERTGVSYNEQFF.

This chain connects TRBV19 to TRBJ1-2; TRBD1 might be the D (5 bases). The CDR3 consists of 14 residues. Between the trimmed V and J ends, which lost 0 bases and 4 bases, there was a span of 9 bases. Germline V gene sequence: CDR1 LNHDA, CDR2 SQIVND (reference sequence). The CDR3 DNA is TGTGCCAGTAGTATAGATTGGGGCGCCTATGGCTACACCTTC. This encodes CASSIDWGAYGYTF.

This chain joins TRBV6-5 and TRBJ1-1; no definite D call. This CDR3 spans 11 amino acids. CDR1 and CDR2 (germline): MNHEY, SVGAGI. Between the trimmed V and J ends, which lost 6 bases and 4 bases, there was a span of 6 bases. The CDR3 DNA follows: TGTGCCAGCAGAACACCCACTGAAGCTTTCTTT. Amino acids: CASRTPTEAFF.

V usage is TRBV9 and J usage is TRBJ2-1, with 9 bases matching TRBD2. The V gene's germline CDR1 is SGDLS and CDR2 YYNGEE. V dropped 3 bases and J dropped 4; count of bases not matched to a gene: 5. This CDR3 has 15 residues. CDR3 sequence reads: CASSESGGRYNEQFF. The CDR3 DNA reads TGTGCCAGCAGCGAAAGCGGGGGGCGTTACAATGAGCAGTTCTTC.

The V call is TRBV5-1, the J call TRBJ1-1, with D perhaps matching TRBD1 (5 bases). Trimming removed 4 bases at V and 4 bases at J, with 17 bases between. This CDR3 has 15 amino acids. CDR1 and CDR2 from the germline V gene are SGHRS and YFSETQ. CDR3 in DNA: TGCGCCAGCAGCCCACGGACACAAGTGAGCACTGAAGCTTTCTTT. Its protein product is CASSPRTQVSTEAFF.

The chain has TRBV10-3 and TRBJ1-4, with D perhaps TRBD1 (5 bases). The germline CDR1 and CDR2 sequences are ENHRY and SYGVKD. Between the trimmed V and J ends, which lost 5 bases and 7 bases, there was a span of 14 bases. This CDR3 contains 14 residues. CDR3 DNA sequence: TGTGCCATCAGTATGCAGGGACTAGGTGAAAAACTGTTTTTT. Translation: CAISMQGLGEKLFF.

The chain carries TRBV27 and TRBJ2-1; 7 positions match TRBD2. This CDR3 spans 15 amino acids. V dropped 4 bases and J dropped 0; count of bases not matched to a gene: 3. The V gene's germline CDR1 is MNHEY and CDR2 SMNVEV (reference sequence). For the CDR3, the DNA is TGTGCCAGCAGTTGGGGGGGAATCTCCTACAATGAGCAGTTCTTC. It yields the protein CASSWGGISYNEQFF.

The V and J genes are TRBV4-1 and TRBJ2-7; 12 positions match TRBD1. This CDR3 is 14 amino acids long. Unmatched junction bases numbered 1, after V lost 1 base and J lost 6 bases. Germline-derived CDR1 and CDR2 are MGHRA and YSYEKL. The CDR3 protein is CASSQGDRGREQYF. CDR3 sequence (DNA): TGCGCCAGCAGCCAAGGGGACAGGGGGCGCGAGCAGTACTTC.

Only a few counts were recorded for this clone. J is TRBJ1-1 and V is TRBV18; tentatively, D is TRBD1 (6 bases). Germline lookup yields CDR1 KGHSH and CDR2 LQKENI. The CDR3 contains 16 residues. V gave up 0 bases and J gave up 0 bases, with 11 bases separating them. CDR3 nucleotides: TGTGCCAGCTCACCACCGGGGGGGGCCATGAACACTGAAGCTTTCTTT. It is translated as CASSPPGGAMNTEAFF.

The gene calls are TRBV14 and TRBJ2-3, with D perhaps matching TRBD2 (6 bases). The length of the CDR3 is 15 residues. CDR1 is SGHDN and CDR2 is FVKESK in the germline V gene. V dropped 4 bases and J dropped 7 bases, with 18 bases sitting between them. The CDR3 coding sequence is TGTGCCAGCAGCCCACAGGAGGGGTTGACATATACGCAGTATTTT. Its translation is CASSPQEGLTYTQYF.

As for this clone: This specimen includes other DNA sequences encoding the same CDR3. This sequence joins TRBV10-3 and TRBJ2-1; D not certain. The CDR3 runs 15 residues. The ends were cut back, 1 base at V and 0 bases at J, with 7 bases in the middle. CDR1 and CDR2 (germline): ENHRY, SYGVKD. The CDR3 region is CAISELGGSYNEQFF. DNA for the CDR3: TGTGCCATCAGTGAGTTAGGCGGCTCCTACAATGAGCAGTTCTTC.

This clone showed up just once. The V and J genes are TRBV6-5 and TRBJ1-4; a possible D gene is TRBD1 (5 bases). Trimming shortened V by 5 bases and J by 0 bases, and 10 bases separated the two germline ends. The CDR3 runs to 15 residues. The germline gives CDR1 MNHEY, CDR2 SVGAGI. The CDR3 sequence: CASSGGGATNEKLFF. Written as DNA, the CDR3 is TGTGCCAGCAGTGGGGGGGGAGCAACTAATGAAAAACTGTTTTTT.